Described below is a single TCR beta chain sequence and its context. Its antigen is undetermined. Individual cDNA molecules received unique molecular identifiers. TCRdb reanalysed the 5' RACE reads using MiXCR and keeps one entry per CDR3 protein. The sample has over 95,000 distinct CDR3 sequences, around a sixth seen once; the top ten hold about 1.3%. This sample was included in a study of early T cells in non-severe SARS-CoV-2 infection. Study-level information: Unsorted whole blood bulk RNA was sequenced, with unpaired chains.

Trimming took 2 bases from V and 1 from J, leaving 5 bases between them. CDR3 length: 12 amino acids. Germline values: CDR1 DFQATT, CDR2 SNEGSKA (reference sequence). The study's findings and limits: Lookups in VDJdb leaned toward anti-spike CD8 responses and missed private and CD4 specificities.

The TCR sequence derives from an adult who was a healthcare worker with PCR-confirmed SARS-CoV-2 infection or an uninfected control (not recorded which). The chain joins TRBV20-1 to TRBJ1-1, with D possibly TRBD1 on 5 matching bases. Sequencing was done on a sample of whole blood. CDR3 coding DNA: TGCAGTGCTAGACAGGGGAACACTGAAGCTTTCTTT. Translated, it gives CSARQGNTEAFF.